The 5 T cell receptor beta chains presented below share a single source sample, sequenced in a study of graft-versus-host responses after intestinal transplantation. Sequencing was performed with immunoSEQ multiplex PCR; in TCRdb, only in-frame clones are kept and a portion is missing. The sample holds some 100,000 clones; more than 85% are singletons and the top ten take roughly 0.97%. The antigens of these receptors remain unknown. The sample was unstimulated CD4+ T cells sorted from spleen or lymph node cells, taken before transplant. The receptor source for this set is a human donor who was the organ donor for an intestinal transplant.

The rearrangement links TRBV28 to TRBJ2-6; D could derive from TRBD1 or TRBD2 (5 bases each). The CDR3 spans 17 residues. V was clipped by 6 bases and J by 2 bases, with 17 bases between them. Germline CDR1 reads MDHEN; CDR2 reads SYDVKM. This CDR3 is CASREGTPITGANVLTF. The CDR3 DNA reads as TGTGCCAGCAGAGAAGGGACCCCTATTACTGGGGCCAACGTCCTGACTTTC.

This chain's CDR3 is CASSGGGGFNTEAFF. In DNA, the CDR3 is TGCGCCAGCAGCGGAGGGGGGGGCTTCAACACTGAAGCTTTCTTT. The chain joins TRBV5-1 to TRBJ1-1, with D perhaps TRBD1 (6 bases). Per germline, CDR1 SGHRS and CDR2 YFSETQ. V shed 4 bases and J shed 2 bases, with 15 bases lying between them. The CDR3 has 15 amino acids.

The genes are TRBV7-2 and TRBJ2-3, with 8 positions matching TRBD2. V lost 3 bases, J lost 4 bases, and 3 bases stayed unmatched. CDR3 size: 14 residues. Per the germline V gene, CDR1 is SGHTA and CDR2 is FQGNSA. CDR3 loop: CASSFRGGSDTQYF. The CDR3 nucleotides are TGTGCCAGCAGCTTTCGGGGGGGGTCAGATACGCAGTATTTT. Complete variable domain (other parts from reference TRBV7-2 and TRBJ2-3): GAGVSQSPSNKVTEKGKDVELRCDPISGHTALYWYRQSLGQGLEFLIYFQGNSAPDKSGLPSDRFSAERTGGSVSTLTIQRTQQEDSAVYLCASSFRGGSDTQYFGPGTRLTVL.

The J gene is TRBJ1-1, the V gene TRBV28; maybe TRBD1 (6 bases). V lost 2 bases to trimming and J lost 6 bases, with 13 bases between them. CDR3 length: 14 amino acids. Germline values: CDR1 MDHEN, CDR2 SYDVKM. This CDR3 is CASSLGQGYPEAFF. The CDR3 nucleotides read TGTGCCAGCAGTTTAGGGCAGGGGTACCCTGAAGCTTTCTTT.

The J gene is TRBJ2-1, the V gene TRBV6-5, with a weak D call TRBD2 (6 bases). V shed 0 bases and J shed 0 bases, with 9 bases lying between them. The CDR3 spans 16 residues. The germline CDR1 and CDR2 sequences are MNHEY and SVGAGI. For the CDR3, the DNA is TGTGCCAGCAGTTACTCGGGGGGATACTCCTACAATGAGCAGTTCTTC. Encoded protein: CASSYSGGYSYNEQFF.